This record looks at one T cell receptor beta chain sequence and its context. What it binds is not known. Sequencing was performed with immunoSEQ multiplex PCR; in TCRdb, only in-frame clones are kept and a portion is missing. This table holds 99,000 or so clones, less than 85% found once. The junction had 10 bases not matched to a gene; V was cut back by 6 bases and J by 11 bases. There are 13 residues in the CDR3. Germline lookup yields CDR1 SNHLY and CDR2 FYNNEI. The record originates from a study of OX40 agonist ivuxolimab in advanced cancers. Overall study context: Patients were dosed with the agonistic anti-OX40 (CD134) antibody ivuxolimab. The eligibility criteria allowed prior anti-PD-1, anti-PD-L1 or anti-CTLA-4 therapy, and 30% to 45% had some. Study-level findings and limits: Some of the lowest clonal expansion was seen in partial responders at 0.1-3.0 mg/kg.

This clonotype was obtained from an adult with an advanced solid tumor such as melanoma, head and neck, liver or kidney cancer. Sample: CD4+ or CD8+ T cells sorted from blood, taken in a trial of the OX40 agonist ivuxolimab. This chain connects TRBV2 to TRBJ2-5, with TRBD1 matching 9 bases. In DNA form, the CDR3 reads TGTGCCAGCAGCCCACAGGGGGCGGGGGAGCAGTACTTC. Its protein product is CASSPQGAGEQYF.